The present T cell receptor (beta chain) was sequenced within a study of cytomegalovirus exposure and HLA in healthy donors. General study findings and limits: In vitro assays verified that a few CMV-associated chains recognized CMV antigens specifically.

Between the trimmed V and J ends, which lost 3 bases and 1 base, there was a span of 13 bases. This CDR3 region has 15 residues. From germline, CDR1 is SGDLS and CDR2 YYNGEE. With regard to this clone: Its antigen remains unknown.

The table came from immunoSEQ multiplex PCR; TCRdb's copy has only in-frame clones and leaves some out. The table lists some 130,000 clones, 82% of them singletons. This chain uses TRBV9 with TRBJ1-1; maybe TRBD1 (6 bases). Source material: PBMCs. The sequence came from a man aged 30 to 39 in good health and CMV-seropositive. The CDR3 reads CASSAGQGTNTEAFF. The DNA of the CDR3 is TGTGCCAGCAGCGCCGGCCAGGGGACGAACACTGAAGCTTTCTTT.